This paragraph reports one T cell receptor (beta chain). Sequencing used immunoSEQ multiplex PCR; TCRdb keeps in-frame clones, though not all of them. This sample carries some 82,000 clones, 94% of them seen once, and the ten largest clones take 0.39%. This sample was included in a study of technical replicates of blood from several donors. Germline values: CDR1 LNHNV, CDR2 YYDKDF (reference sequence). The V and J ends lost 1 base and 2 bases, in that order; junction bases with no gene match: 2. CDR3 length: 15 amino acids. Sequenced material: T cells isolated from PBMCs. The sequence was collected from a human donor in good health. The genes are TRBV15 and TRBJ1-3; 7 nucleotides match TRBD1. As DNA, the CDR3 is TGTGCCACCAGCAGAGGTACAGGGGCTGGAAACACCATATATTTT. Translated: CATSRGTGAGNTIYF. Filled out from reference TRBV15 and TRBJ1-3, the complete variable domain reads DAMVIQNPRYQVTQFGKPVTLSCSQTLNHNVMYWYQQKSSQAPKLLFHYYDKDFNNEADTPDNFQSRRPNTSFCFLDIRSPGLGDTAMYLCATSRGTGAGNTIYFGEGSWLTVV.